This TCR beta chain came from a study of blood T cells in healthy people across ages. Trimming removed 6 bases from V and 7 bases from J; junction bases left unmatched: 0. Per germline, CDR1 SNHLY and CDR2 FYNNEI. The length of the CDR3 is 12 residues. A second roughly 6 to 12 cycle PCR used barcoded and J-beta primers. TCRdb used MiXCR to reprocess the 5' RACE reads, holding one entry per CDR3 protein. The sample lists about 290,000 distinct CDR3 sequences, 25% to 30% seen once, with over 25% in the top ten. This clonotype has only a few counts. The material sequenced was blood. The receptor was derived from a woman in her 70s in good health. The rearrangement joins TRBV2 to TRBJ2-1, with 10 bases that match TRBD1. The DNA of the CDR3 is TGTGCCAGCAGGGGACAGGGGAATGAGCAGTTCTTC. This gives the protein CASRGQGNEQFF.